The 6 T cell receptor beta chains below all came from one sample that was sequenced in a study of Ad26.COV2.S vaccination and SARS-CoV-2 variants. Repertoires were generated with immunoSEQ multiplex PCR, while TCRdb's copy carries only in-frame clones and drops some. Of some 500,000 clones in the sample, 89% were seen once. Treatment defined: approximately 18 received Ad26.COV2.S at low or high dose, single or two shots; a few received placebo; per-sample allocation not given. Collection of the samples took place on day 63 after the first injection of vaccine or placebo. Sequencing was performed on peripheral blood, taken in a trial of Ad26.COV2.S vaccine versus placebo. These receptors all come from a person aged 18-65 years who received the Ad26.COV2.S COVID-19 vaccine or a placebo.

This clone was seen more than once but under ten times. The chain links TRBV24-1 to TRBJ2-7; D remains unclear. Germline V gives CDR1 KGHDR, CDR2 SFDVKD. This CDR3 region has 13 residues. Trimming removed 8 bases from V and 0 bases from J, with 10 bases in between. In nucleotides, the CDR3 is TGTGCCACCAAAGACGCCGGCTCCTACGAGCAGTACGTC. This translates into CATKDAGSYEQYV.

This chain connects TRBV3-1 (or the pseudogene TRBV3-2) to TRBJ2-1, with a weak D call TRBD1 (6 bases). V lost 6 bases and J 10 bases, leaving 13 bases between the germline ends. The CDR3 extends over 12 amino acids. Germline V gene lookup returns CDR1 LGHDT and CDR2 YNNKEL (reference sequence). The CDR3 nucleotides are TGTGCCAGCAGTCATGAGACAGGAGAGCAGTTCTTC. Encoded protein: CASSHETGEQFF.

CDR3 sequence reads: CASSQVSRGGNTIYF. In nucleotides, the CDR3 is TGTGCCAGCAGCCAAGTGTCCAGGGGCGGAAACACCATATATTTT. The V call is TRBV4-2, the J call TRBJ1-3; D is possibly TRBD1 (6 bases). Germline CDR1 is LGHNA and CDR2 is YNFKEQ. The CDR3 loop spans 15 amino acids. V lost 1 base and J 4 bases, leaving 11 bases between the germline ends.

The chain recombines TRBV6-5 with TRBJ1-5; D remains unclear. Trimming pared 10 bases from V and 3 bases from J, leaving 13 bases between. The germline gives CDR1 MNHEY, CDR2 SVGAGI. This CDR3 is built from 13 residues. The CDR3 DNA sequence: TGTGCCAACAGCCTCTATGTCAATCAGCCCCAGCATTTT. Amino acid sequence: CANSLYVNQPQHF.

The chain combines TRBV27 with TRBJ2-1, with 7 nucleotides matching TRBD1. CDR1 MNHEY and CDR2 SMNVEV come from the germline V gene (reference sequence). V dropped 4 bases and J dropped 2; count of bases not matched to a gene: 11. CDR3 length equals 17 residues. The CDR3 DNA follows: TGTGCCAGCAGTTCCAATCCACAGGGGATCACCTACAATGAGCAGTTCTTC. This encodes CASSSNPQGITYNEQFF.

The genes are TRBV19 and TRBJ1-5, with 10 nucleotides matching TRBD1. Unmatched junction bases numbered 7, after V lost 4 bases and J lost 7 bases. From germline, CDR1 is LNHDA and CDR2 SQIVND (reference sequence). The CDR3 runs 15 residues. CDR3 residues: CASSTFGQGDQPQHF. The CDR3 nucleotides are TGTGCCAGTAGTACCTTTGGACAGGGGGACCAGCCCCAGCATTTT.